This T cell receptor (beta chain) emerged from a study of shared clonotypes between healthy human individuals. As for the study in general: CD4 naive cells filled three plates per donor, CD4 memory three, CD8 naive two and CD8 memory one.

The CDR3 totals 14 residues. The V end lost 7 bases, the J end lost 3 bases, and 15 bases lay between the germline ends. From germline, CDR1 is ENHRY and CDR2 SYGVKD. This clone was seen a few times. Its antigen is undetermined. Study conclusions and caveats: Relative to their counterparts shared across all four donors, non-shared clonotypes exhibited diminished generation probabilities. Represented diversity (both genetic and exposure-history) was limited by the small number of donors. Across subsets, estimated richness was generally greater for naive than for memory populations.

Method: immunoSEQ multiplex PCR; TCRdb's copy keeps in-frame clones and lacks some. The data contain about 1 million clones, about 80% of them seen just once; the ten biggest clones take up roughly 1.4%. Material: memory CD4+ T cells sorted from blood. The sample's subset: CD45RA-negative fraction. J is TRBJ1-2 and V is TRBV10-3, with a possible D match to TRBD1 (5 bases). This receptor was obtained from a man younger than 35 in good health. The CDR3 DNA follows: TGTGCCATCAAGGGGACGGCCTTTGACTATGGCTACACCTTC. Translation gives CAIKGTAFDYGYTF.